Each of the 15 T cell receptor beta chains below was sequenced from the same sample in a study of T cells after yellow fever vaccination. TCRdb reprocessed the 5' RACE reads via MiXCR and lists one record per CDR3 protein. The table records 250,000 to 300,000 distinct CDR3 sequences, around 4.9% of them present only once. The starting material was CD4+ T cells sorted from PBMCs, obtained on the day of the yellow fever booster vaccination. These receptors were taken from a man younger than 35 who received the YFV17D yellow fever vaccine.

The chain has TRBV25-1 and TRBJ1-1, with D hard to call. Germline CDR1 is MGHDK and CDR2 is SYGVNS. Trimming removed 0 bases from V and 11 bases from J, with 16 bases in between. The CDR3 totals 14 residues. CDR3 sequence: CASSEYGGGSDAFF. The CDR3 nucleotides read TGTGCCAGCAGTGAATATGGAGGAGGCAGTGACGCTTTCTTT.

This clonotype showed up just a few times. The CDR3 DNA sequence: TGTGCCAGCAGCCAAGGGTTACACGAGCAGTACTTC. Translating gives CASSQGLHEQYF. The chain combines TRBV3-1 with TRBJ2-7; D remains ambiguous. From germline, CDR1 is LGHDT and CDR2 YNNKEL (reference sequence). This CDR3 spans 12 amino acids. Deletions cut 1 base from V and 5 bases from J, with 6 bases between.

The chain joins TRBV4-1 to TRBJ1-1, with a tentative D call TRBD1 (5 bases). V was pared by 4 bases and J by 5 bases, with 11 bases between. CDR1 and CDR2 from the germline V gene are MGHRA and YSYEKL. The CDR3 is 13 amino acids. The CDR3 loop is CASSRNRITEAFF. CDR3 nucleotides: TGCGCCAGCAGCCGGAACAGGATTACTGAAGCTTTCTTT.

The table lists this clonotype with a few counts. J is TRBJ2-1 and V is TRBV12-3 or TRBV12-4; no firm D call. Trimming removed 7 bases at V and 6 bases at J, with 10 bases between. This CDR3 has 12 amino acids. The CDR3 coding sequence is TGTGCCAGCACCCTTTACCCCAATGAGCAGTTCTTC. Protein: CASTLYPNEQFF.

The sample holds many counts of this clonotype. The CDR3 spells CASSQWYLGNEQFF. For the CDR3, the DNA is TGCGCCAGCAGCCAATGGTATCTGGGCAATGAGCAGTTCTTC. The gene calls are TRBV4-3 and TRBJ2-1; D remains ambiguous. This CDR3 has 14 residues. The germline V and J ends were trimmed by 2 bases and 6 bases, with 11 bases remaining between them. CDR1 is LGHNA and CDR2 is YSLEER in the germline V gene.

The chain employs TRBV12-3 or TRBV12-4 and TRBJ2-1, with D perhaps matching TRBD1 (7 bases). CDR3 length equals 14 residues. Trimming cost V 7 bases and J 10 bases, with 20 bases left between them. CDR3 residues: CASTPVEGAVEQFF. The CDR3 DNA reads TGTGCCAGCACCCCGGTGGAGGGGGCGGTGGAGCAGTTCTTC.

This clonotype has a count of ten or more. V usage is TRBV5-1 and J usage is TRBJ1-1; D call uncertain. V was clipped by 4 bases and J by 4 bases, with 11 bases between them. CDR1 SGHRS and CDR2 YFSETQ come from the germline V gene. This CDR3 is built from 13 residues. The chain's CDR3 is CASSPGRSTEAFF. The CDR3 region has the DNA TGCGCCAGCAGCCCTGGCAGGAGCACTGAAGCTTTCTTT.

In its sample, this clonotype was seen many times. V and J are TRBV3-1 and TRBJ2-2; TRBD1 agrees at 8 bases. Germline loops: CDR1 LGHDT, CDR2 YNNKEL (reference sequence). Trimming took 4 bases from V and 7 from J; bases not matched to a gene: 5. This CDR3 contains 14 residues. CDR3 amino acids: CASSRSQGVGELFF. The DNA for the CDR3 is TGTGCCAGCAGCCGATCACAGGGGGTCGGGGAGCTGTTTTTT.

This clonotype was counted between two and nine times. The chain joins TRBV7-2 to TRBJ1-1; no clear D gene. The germline gives CDR1 SGHTA, CDR2 FQGNSA. CDR3 length equals 16 residues. V was cut by 5 bases and J by 0 bases, with 16 bases left in between. The CDR3 loop reads CASSPYRTAMNTEAFF. The CDR3 nucleotides are TGTGCCAGCAGCCCTTACCGGACGGCGATGAACACTGAAGCTTTCTTT.

This chain uses TRBV27 with TRBJ2-3, with D perhaps matching TRBD2 (5 bases). The germline V gene has CDR1 MNHEY and CDR2 SMNVEV (reference sequence). The CDR3 consists of 12 residues. V shed 6 bases and J shed 5 bases, with 9 bases lying between them. Here the CDR3 DNA reads TGTGCCAGCAGGAAGAGCGGAGATACGCAGTATTTT. Protein product: CASRKSGDTQYF.

This clonotype was detected a few times. The V gene is TRBV7-9, the J gene TRBJ1-4; tentative D call: TRBD1 (6 bases). The V and J ends lost 3 bases and 6 bases respectively, with 17 bases between them. CDR3 length equals 16 residues. From germline, CDR1 is SEHNR and CDR2 FQNEAQ (reference sequence). The CDR3 loop reads CASSFPAGTNDEKLFF. CDR3 in DNA: TGTGCCAGCAGCTTTCCCGCAGGGACAAACGATGAAAAACTGTTTTTT.

This clonotype was observed a few times. The rearrangement links TRBV11-2 to TRBJ2-6, with 11 bases identical to TRBD1. The junction had 8 bases not matched to a gene; V was cut back by 5 bases and J by 2 bases. There are 18 residues in the CDR3. Germline loops: CDR1 SGHAT, CDR2 FQNNGV. In nucleotides, the CDR3 is TGTGCCAGCAGCCGCCGGGGACAGGGGGAGACTGGGGCCAACGTCCTGACTTTC. Protein sequence: CASSRRGQGETGANVLTF.

V usage is TRBV27 and J usage is TRBJ2-7, with D possibly being TRBD2 (5 bases). From germline, CDR1 is MNHEY and CDR2 SMNVEV (reference sequence). Trimming removed 4 bases at V and 7 bases at J, with 11 bases between. The CDR3 is made up of 12 amino acids. The CDR3 DNA sequence: TGTGCCAGCAGTTCAGGAGGTCGGGAGCAGTACGTC. It codes for CASSSGGREQYV.

J is TRBJ1-6 and V is TRBV4-1; D ambiguous. The CDR3 totals 15 residues. Deletions cut 1 base from V and 10 bases from J, with 14 bases between. Germline V gene data show CDR1 as MGHRA and CDR2 as YSYEKL. As DNA, the CDR3 is TGCGCCAGCAGCCAAGGAGAATCGCTGGGCTCACCCCTCCACTTT. Protein product: CASSQGESLGSPLHF.

J is TRBJ2-2 and V is TRBV30; possibly TRBD1 for D (6 bases). The germline V gene has CDR1 GTSNPN and CDR2 SVGIG (reference sequence). CDR3 size: 13 residues. Trimming removed 2 bases at V and 5 bases at J, with 9 bases between. CDR3 bases: TGTGCCTGGAGTAACCAGGGGACCGGGGAGCTGTTTTTT. This codes for CAWSNQGTGELFF.